The 9 T cell receptor beta chains reported below all come from one sample, sequenced in a study of blood T cell repertoires in COVID-19 (dated by TCRdb to the early 2020s). The method was the immunoSEQ multiplex PCR assay. What TCRdb holds here is the immuneACCESS table cut down to in-frame rearrangements. Part of the clones is not present; checked against another copy, under half of the missing clones reflect an unresolved V gene, and the others are unexplained. The table for this sample lists about 220,000 clones; approximately 82% of them were counted only once. Of the sample, around 9.5% falls within the top ten clones. Sequenced sample: peripheral blood. The receptors stem from a man in his fifties or sixties with active or convalescent COVID-19.

The chain is built from TRBV20-1 and TRBJ2-2, with 7 bases identical to TRBD1. CDR3 length: 14 residues. Per germline, CDR1 DFQATT and CDR2 SNEGSKA (reference sequence). Trimming took 3 bases from V and 7 from J; bases not matched to a gene: 8. The CDR3 spells CSASTTGSSGELFF. The CDR3 nucleotides are TGCAGTGCTAGTACGACAGGGTCCAGCGGGGAGCTGTTTTTT.

The chain recombines TRBV27 with TRBJ2-3; D not resolved. With 6 bases removed from V and 3 bases from J, the gap between germline ends came to 13 bases. CDR1 and CDR2 (germline): MNHEY, SMNVEV (reference sequence). The CDR3 has 14 residues. CDR3 nucleotide sequence: TGTGCCAGCAGGGCCCTAGTTGTGACAGATACGCAGTATTTT. Its protein product is CASRALVVTDTQYF.

The chain has TRBV3-1 (or the pseudogene TRBV3-2) and TRBJ2-5; no clear D. CDR1 and CDR2 (germline): LGHDT, YNNKEL (reference sequence). The CDR3 covers 13 residues. Between the trimmed V and J ends, which lost 0 bases and 2 bases, there was a span of 4 bases. This CDR3 reads CASSQDPQETQYF. CDR3 nucleotides: TGTGCCAGCAGCCAAGATCCGCAAGAGACCCAGTACTTC.

The chain employs TRBV3-1 (or the pseudogene TRBV3-2) and TRBJ2-7; weak D call: TRBD2 (5 bases). Deletions cut 1 base from V and 0 bases from J, with 13 bases between. The germline V gene has CDR1 LGHDT and CDR2 YNNKEL (reference sequence). This CDR3 region has 16 residues. This CDR3 reads CASSQVLAENSYEQYV. The CDR3, as DNA: TGTGCCAGCAGCCAAGTGCTAGCCGAGAACTCCTACGAGCAGTACGTC.

The chain is built from TRBV7-9 and TRBJ2-1; 7 nucleotides match TRBD1. V shed 5 bases and J 1 base; nucleotides not matched to a gene: 11. Germline V lookup: CDR1 SEHNR, CDR2 FQNEAQ (reference sequence). CDR3 length: 17 residues. CDR3 nucleotides: TGTGCCAGCAGCCATCCACAAAAGACAGGGTCCTACAATGAGCAGTTCTTC. It yields the protein CASSHPQKTGSYNEQFF.

This chain connects TRBV2 to TRBJ1-1; possible D gene TRBD1, 6 bases. The CDR3 runs to 13 residues. V lost 10 bases and J 0 bases, leaving 12 bases between the germline ends. Germline CDR1 and CDR2: SNHLY and FYNNEI. CDR3 bases: TGTGCCATATGGACAGAAATGAACACTGAAGCTTTCTTT. Translated, it gives CAIWTEMNTEAFF.

The chain couples TRBV16 to TRBJ2-5; weak D call: TRBD1 (5 bases). V gave up 4 bases and J gave up 4 bases, with 19 bases separating them. Germline V gives CDR1 KGHSY, CDR2 FQNENV. CDR3 size: 16 residues. The CDR3 bases are TGTGCCAGCAGCCGAGATGACAGCGATCCGGGAGAGACCCAGTACTTC. This codes for CASSRDDSDPGETQYF.

The chain joins TRBV6-2 or TRBV6-3 to TRBJ1-3; 8 bases are shared with TRBD1. Germline lookup yields CDR1 MNHEY and CDR2 SVGEGT. The junction had 5 bases not matched to a gene; V was cut back by 2 bases and J by 8 bases. The CDR3 totals 14 residues. This CDR3 reads CASSYGRGRDTIYF. The CDR3 region has the DNA TGTGCCAGCAGTTACGGCAGGGGGCGAGACACCATATATTTT.

This sequence joins TRBV28 and TRBJ1-6; a weak D match, TRBD1 (5 bases). V was trimmed by 2 bases and J by 5 bases, leaving 10 bases between them. Germline CDR1 MDHEN, CDR2 SYDVKM. The CDR3 extends over 15 amino acids. CDR3 region: CASSLAGFDNSPLHF. The CDR3 DNA reads as TGTGCCAGCAGTTTAGCAGGGTTTGATAATTCACCCCTCCACTTT.